Listed below are T cell receptor beta chains from one sample, sequenced in a study of shared clonotypes between healthy human individuals. Method: immunoSEQ multiplex PCR; TCRdb's copy keeps in-frame clones and lacks some. The sample shows fewer than 2.5 million clones, approximately 93% of them seen only once. The sequencing sample was made of naive CD4+ T cells from PBMCs. The receptors here all came from a man aged 18 to 29 in good health. Some clones in this sample may be carry-over from other donors' samples. The CDR3 runs from the conserved cysteine through the conserved F or W. The order of the fields is J gene, V gene, clone size, D gene, CDR3 protein, CDR3 DNA. D genes are given only for firm matches. Some rows have no size entry. The others give once, few or many, or a class for an expanded clone.

TRBJ2-3,TRBV7-3,-,TRBD1,CASSQTGGFTDTQYF,TGTGCCAGCAGCCAAACAGGGGGCTTCACAGATACGCAGTATTTT
TRBJ1-6,TRBV5-1,-,-,CASSLTGYFDNSPLHF,TGCGCCAGCAGCTTGACAGGGTATTTCGATAATTCACCCCTCCACTTT
TRBJ1-4,TRBV7-9,-,-,CASSLVFRGGSGEKLFF,TGTGCCAGCAGCTTAGTCTTCCGGGGAGGGTCGGGAGAAAAACTGTTTTTT
TRBJ1-1,TRBV7-2,-,-,CASSPEAGFKNTEAFF,TGTGCCAGCAGCCCGGAGGCCGGGTTTAAGAACACTGAAGCTTTCTTT
TRBJ2-3,TRBV28,-,-,CASSLTQGKKDTQYF,TGTGCCAGCAGCCTAACGCAGGGGAAGAAAGATACGCAGTATTTT
TRBJ2-7,TRBV9,-,-,CASSVVPAGEQYF,TGTGCCAGCAGCGTAGTGCCGGCGGGAGAGCAGTACTTC
TRBJ2-7,TRBV5-1,-,TRBD1,CASSLAADRGNEQYF,TGCGCCAGCAGCTTGGCCGCAGACAGGGGCAACGAGCAGTACTTC
TRBJ2-3,TRBV11-2,-,-,CASSLNGIADTQYF,TGTGCCAGCAGCCTGAACGGGATCGCAGATACGCAGTATTTT
TRBJ1-4,TRBV7-8,-,TRBD1,CASSSTPGQTTYGEKLFF,TGTGCCAGCAGCTCTACTCCGGGACAGACAACTTACGGGGAAAAACTGTTTTTT
TRBJ2-4,TRBV7-3,-,-,CASSLPPAEVQYF,TGTGCCAGCAGCTTACCCCCCGCAGAAGTTCAGTACTTC
TRBJ2-4,TRBV28,-,TRBD1,CASSPPTGTDVKNIQYF,TGTGCCAGCAGTCCACCGACAGGGACGGATGTCAAAAACATTCAGTACTTC
TRBJ1-1,TRBV5-1,-,-,CASSLIPGNKNTEAFF,TGCGCCAGCAGCTTGATCCCAGGGAATAAGAACACTGAAGCTTTCTTT
TRBJ1-6,TRBV6-5,-,TRBD1,CASSYSGGNTSPLHF,TGTGCCAGCAGTTACTCAGGGGGCAACACTTCACCCCTCCACTTT
TRBJ2-1,TRBV19,-,TRBD2,CASSPKTSWVDNEQFF,TGTGCCAGTAGCCCAAAGACTAGCTGGGTGGACAATGAGCAGTTCTTC
TRBJ2-2,TRBV5-1,-,-,CASSPTANTGELFF,TGCGCCAGCAGCCCGACAGCGAACACCGGGGAGCTGTTTTTT
TRBJ2-1,TRBV7-3,-,-,CASSDYGSYNEQFF,TGTGCCAGCAGCGACTACGGGAGTTACAATGAGCAGTTCTTC
TRBJ1-4,TRBV7-9,-,-,CASSQDLRGEKLFF,TGTGCCAGCAGCCAGGATCTTCGGGGTGAAAAACTGTTTTTT
TRBJ1-2,TRBV7-6,-,-,CASSQGNYGYTF,TGTGCCAGCAGTCAGGGGAACTATGGCTACACCTTC
TRBJ1-1,TRBV5-1,-,-,CASSLAPGDTEAFF,TGCGCCAGCAGCTTGGCCCCTGGCGACACTGAAGCTTTCTTT
TRBJ2-6,TRBV7-9,-,-,CASSLVSSGANVLTF,TGTGCCAGCAGCTTAGTAAGCTCTGGGGCCAACGTCCTGACTTTC
TRBJ2-6,TRBV6-5,-,-,CASNKRSGANVLTF,TGTGCCAGCAATAAGCGCTCTGGGGCCAACGTCCTGACTTTC
TRBJ1-1,TRBV7-9,few,TRBD1,CASTTGVTEAFF,TGTGCCAGCACCACAGGGGTCACTGAAGCTTTCTTT
TRBJ2-1,TRBV6-6,-,TRBD1,CASSFWTGGNEQFF,TGTGCCAGCAGTTTCTGGACAGGGGGCAATGAGCAGTTCTTC
TRBJ1-4,TRBV10-2,-,-,CASSEAVPGEKLFF,TGCGCCAGCAGTGAGGCGGTTCCTGGCGAAAAACTGTTTTTT
TRBJ2-5,TRBV7-9,-,-,CASSLMTGGEQETQYF,TGTGCCAGCAGCCTTATGACAGGTGGGGAACAAGAGACCCAGTACTTC
TRBJ1-3,TRBV6-5,once,-,CASSYGLPSGNTIYF,TGTGCCAGCAGTTACGGGCTACCCTCTGGAAACACCATATATTTT
TRBJ2-3,TRBV6-1,-,-,CASAIPRGLGYTQYF,TGTGCCAGCGCTATCCCCAGGGGACTCGGATATACGCAGTATTTT
TRBJ2-3,TRBV4-1,-,-,CASSQGGSSTDTQYF,TGCGCCAGCAGCCAAGGGGGCAGTAGCACAGATACGCAGTATTTT
TRBJ2-5,TRBV9,-,-,CASSVVSGPGRYF,TGTGCCAGCAGCGTAGTGTCGGGACCAGGGCGGTACTTC